This TCR beta chain was profiled in a study of T cells in Graves' hyperthyroidism and ophthalmopathy. V dropped 4 bases and J dropped 7 bases, with 11 bases sitting between them. CDR3 length: 14 residues. CDR1 and CDR2 from the germline V gene are MGHDK and SYGVNS. RNA transcripts gave rise to amplified TCR beta CDR3 regions. The HTBI primer set was used in a first-round RT-PCR of the TCR CDR3. TCRdb processed the multiplex PCR reads anew with MiXCR; each CDR3 protein has one entry. The sample shows 150,000 to 200,000 distinct CDR3 sequences, roughly 10% of them seen only once. This clonotype occurred a few times.

This sequence was found in a woman aged 18-29 years with Graves' hyperthyroidism that later progressed to Graves' ophthalmopathy. Sequencing was performed on blood. V usage is TRBV25-1 and J usage is TRBJ1-6; a possible D gene is TRBD1 (5 bases). CDR3 region: CASSVPGLNSPLHF. CDR3 bases: TGTGCCAGCAGTGTTCCAGGGTTGAATTCACCCCTCCACTTT.